This TCR beta chain was found in a study of control samples from healthy donors and cancer patients. The J segment lost 1 base and the V segment lost 3 bases, leaving 6 bases of the junction unmatched. The CDR3 runs to 15 residues. Germline lookup yields CDR1 SGHTS and CDR2 YDEGEE. Profiling relied on immunoSEQ multiplex PCR, and the TCRdb table lists in-frame clones only, not all of them. The profile covers 17,000 or so clones, with around 84% appearing a single time and around a tenth taken by the ten largest. The V and J genes are TRBV5-8 and TRBJ1-1, with TRBD1 matching over 7 bases. Input material: PBMCs. The clonotype was recovered from a woman aged 70-85 years with colorectal cancer. The CDR3 sequence: CASSSGQVGNTEAFF. The CDR3, as DNA: TGTGCCAGCAGCTCCGGACAGGTCGGGAACACTGAAGCTTTCTTT.